This T cell receptor (beta chain) is drawn from a study of T cells in Graves' hyperthyroidism and ophthalmopathy. This clonotype was seen many times. Amplified regions were TCR beta CDR3 sequences from RNA transcripts. Carried out on the TCR CDR3, a first-round RT-PCR used the HTBI primer set. TCRdb ran MiXCR on the multiplex PCR reads and lists one entry per CDR3 protein. The sample lists around 600,000 distinct CDR3 sequences; approximately 14% were seen once. This receptor was obtained from a woman younger than 35 with Graves' ophthalmopathy. Sequences were obtained from blood.

CDR3 in amino acids: CASSDDNQETQYF. DNA for the CDR3: TGTGCCAGCAGTGATGACAACCAAGAGACCCAGTACTTC. This sequence joins TRBV6-1 and TRBJ2-5; D uncertain. The CDR3 is made up of 13 amino acids. Trimming stripped 3 bases from V and 0 bases from J, with 5 bases between. From germline, CDR1 is MNHNS and CDR2 SASEGT.